Detailed here is one TCR beta chain. What it binds is not known. The length of the CDR3 is 17 residues. V gave up 2 bases and J gave up 7 bases; unmatched junction bases: 11. Germline CDR1 reads SGHDT; CDR2 reads YYEEEE. This entry belongs to a study of cytomegalovirus exposure and HLA in healthy donors. Primers included in the PCR were 60 Vbeta and 13 Jbeta primers. Clones were read by immunoSEQ multiplex PCR, and TCRdb kept only the in-frame ones, dropping some. The repertoire holds roughly 150,000 clones, around 78% seen once, with roughly 1% in the top ten. Study results and caveats: Presence/absence analyses took donor sequencing depth as roughly uniform.

The sequenced sample was PBMCs. The chain uses TRBV5-6 and TRBJ1-3, with TRBD1 identical over 11 bases. This TCR derives from a woman between 40 and 55 years old in good health and CMV-seronegative. The CDR3 reads CASSLSGTGGRANTIYF. In DNA form, the CDR3 reads TGTGCCAGCAGCTTATCCGGGACAGGGGGTAGAGCGAACACCATATATTTT.